The 2 T cell receptor beta chains given below trace back to one sample, sequenced in a study of blood T cells in healthy people across ages. Primers used in a second PCR of roughly 6 to 11 cycles were a sample-barcoded 5' primer and a J-beta primer mix. TCRdb processed the 5' RACE reads anew with MiXCR; each CDR3 protein has one entry. The sample consists of over 1,500,000 distinct CDR3 sequences, roughly 52% of them appearing once. The sequenced sample was blood. The receptor set was obtained from a woman aged 40-49 years in good health.

The J gene is TRBJ2-5, the V gene TRBV5-1, with 13 bases aligning to TRBD2. This CDR3 spans 16 amino acids. In germline, CDR1 is SGHRS, CDR2 YFSETQ. With 4 bases clipped from V and 1 base from J, the junction kept 4 bases outside the gene matches. Here the CDR3 reads CASSTGLAGTQETQYF. The CDR3 DNA reads TGCGCCAGCAGCACGGGACTAGCGGGGACCCAAGAGACCCAGTACTTC.

The J gene is TRBJ1-1, the V gene TRBV18, with a weak D call TRBD1 (5 bases). Per germline, CDR1 KGHSH and CDR2 LQKENI. The CDR3 has 16 residues. The V end was cut by 1 base, the J end by 4 bases, with 16 bases between. CDR3 region: CASSPQLAGDRTEAFF. Here the CDR3 DNA reads TGTGCCAGCTCACCACAACTAGCGGGGGATCGCACTGAAGCTTTCTTT.